This TCR beta chain appears in the sequencing data of a study of T cell responses to AZD1222 COVID-19 vaccine. The CDR3 totals 12 residues. Germline V gene data show CDR1 as MDHEN and CDR2 as SYDVKM. Trimming left V 5 bases short and J 6 bases short, with 7 bases between. Some clones are missing from TCRdb's copy, which holds only in-frame ones; the method was immunoSEQ multiplex PCR. The sample lists about 160,000 clones; nearly 90% were seen once. The sample in question was peripheral blood, obtained on day 0 of AZD1222 vaccination. J is TRBJ1-4 and V is TRBV28, with unresolved D. The source of this sequence is an adult in good health. The CDR3 is CASSLQHEKLFF. In nucleotides, the CDR3 is TGTGCCAGCAGTCTTCAACATGAAAAACTGTTTTTT.